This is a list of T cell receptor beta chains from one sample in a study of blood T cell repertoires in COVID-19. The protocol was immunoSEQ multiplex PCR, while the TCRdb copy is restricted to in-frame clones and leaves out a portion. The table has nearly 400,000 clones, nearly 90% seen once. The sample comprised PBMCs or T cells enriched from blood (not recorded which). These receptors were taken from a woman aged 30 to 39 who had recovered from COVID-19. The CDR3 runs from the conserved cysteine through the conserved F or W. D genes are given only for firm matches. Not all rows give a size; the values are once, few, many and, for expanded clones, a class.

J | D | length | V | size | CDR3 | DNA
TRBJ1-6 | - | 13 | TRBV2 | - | CAGGEGQSSPLHF | TGTGCCGGTGGGGAGGGCCAGAGTTCACCCCTCCACTTT
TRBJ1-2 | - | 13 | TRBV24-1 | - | CATLHILNYGYTF | TGTGCCACCCTTCACATCCTTAACTATGGCTACACCTTC
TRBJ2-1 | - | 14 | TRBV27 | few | CASSFVGPYNEQFF | TGTGCCAGCAGTTTCGTGGGGCCCTACAATGAGCAGTTCTTC
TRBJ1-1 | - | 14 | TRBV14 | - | CASSQERTRTEAFF | TGTGCCAGCAGCCAAGAACGCACCAGGACTGAAGCTTTCTTT
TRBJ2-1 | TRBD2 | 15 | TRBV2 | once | CASSVLAGGPSEQFF | TGTGCCAGCAGTGTACTAGCGGGGGGGCCAAGTGAGCAGTTCTTC
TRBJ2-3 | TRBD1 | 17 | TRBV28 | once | CASPKTGLTGGTDTQYF | TGTGCCAGCCCCAAAACCGGTTTGACAGGGGGCACAGATACGCAGTATTTT
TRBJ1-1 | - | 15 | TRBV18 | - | CASSPQTDMNTEAFF | TGTGCCAGCTCACCACAAACAGACATGAACACTGAAGCTTTCTTT
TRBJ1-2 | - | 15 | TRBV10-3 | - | CAISFSPDNFYGYTF | TGTGCCATCAGCTTCTCCCCGGACAATTTCTATGGCTACACCTTC
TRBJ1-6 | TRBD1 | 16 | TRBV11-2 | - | CASSPQDRAANSPLHF | TGTGCCAGCAGCCCCCAGGACAGGGCCGCTAATTCACCCCTCCACTTT
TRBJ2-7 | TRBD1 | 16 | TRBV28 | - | CASSNPTGGAGDEQYF | TGTGCCAGCAGTAACCCGACAGGGGGCGCCGGCGACGAGCAGTACTTC
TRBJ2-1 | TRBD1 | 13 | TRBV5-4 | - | CASSGTDYNEQFF | TGTGCCAGCAGCGGGACAGATTACAATGAGCAGTTCTTC
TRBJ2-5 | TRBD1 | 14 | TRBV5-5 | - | CASSRGQGLETQYF | TGTGCCAGCAGCCGCGGACAGGGCCTGGAGACCCAGTACTTC
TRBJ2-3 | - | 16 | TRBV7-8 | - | CASSLVAEPSTDTQYF | TGTGCCAGCAGCTTAGTAGCGGAGCCTAGCACAGATACGCAGTATTTT
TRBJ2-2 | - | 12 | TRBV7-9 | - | CATGRGDGELFF | TGTGCCACTGGCAGGGGAGACGGGGAGCTGTTTTTT
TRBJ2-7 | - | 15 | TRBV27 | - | CASSLSGVVLYEQYF | TGTGCCAGCAGTTTATCGGGAGTGGTCCTGTACGAGCAGTACTTC
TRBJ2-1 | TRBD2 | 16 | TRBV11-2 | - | CASSRSGTSAYNEQFF | TGTGCCAGCAGCCGATCCGGGACTAGCGCCTACAATGAGCAGTTCTTC